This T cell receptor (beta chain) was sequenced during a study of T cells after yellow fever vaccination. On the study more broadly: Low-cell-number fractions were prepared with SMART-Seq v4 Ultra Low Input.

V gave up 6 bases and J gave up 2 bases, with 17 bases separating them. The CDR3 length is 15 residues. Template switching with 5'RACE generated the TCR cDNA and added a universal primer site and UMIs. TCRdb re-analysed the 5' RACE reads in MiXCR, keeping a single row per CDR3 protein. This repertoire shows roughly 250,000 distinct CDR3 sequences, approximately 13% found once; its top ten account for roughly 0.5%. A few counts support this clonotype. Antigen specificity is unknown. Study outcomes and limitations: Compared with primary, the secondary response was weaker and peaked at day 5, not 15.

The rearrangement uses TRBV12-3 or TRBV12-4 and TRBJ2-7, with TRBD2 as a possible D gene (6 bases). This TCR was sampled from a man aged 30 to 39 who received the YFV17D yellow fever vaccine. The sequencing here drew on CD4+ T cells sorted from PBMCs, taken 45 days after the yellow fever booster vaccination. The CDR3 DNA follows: TGTGCCAGCAGCCCCGGCGGGGTCGGAGCCTACGAGCAGTACTTC. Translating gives CASSPGGVGAYEQYF.